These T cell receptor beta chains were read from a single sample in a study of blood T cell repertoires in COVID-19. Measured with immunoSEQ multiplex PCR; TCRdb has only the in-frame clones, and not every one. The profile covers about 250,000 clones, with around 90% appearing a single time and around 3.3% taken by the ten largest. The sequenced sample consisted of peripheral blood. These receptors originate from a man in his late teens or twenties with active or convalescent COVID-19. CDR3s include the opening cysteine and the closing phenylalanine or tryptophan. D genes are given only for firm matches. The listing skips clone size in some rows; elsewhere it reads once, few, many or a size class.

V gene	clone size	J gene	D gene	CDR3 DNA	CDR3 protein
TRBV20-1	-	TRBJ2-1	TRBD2	TGCAGTGCTAGTAGGGCTAGCGGGAGGCGTGAGCAGTTCTTC	CSASRASGRREQFF
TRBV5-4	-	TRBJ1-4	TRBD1	TGTGCCAGCAGCTCTACAGGGGGCCAGGTGGAAAAACTGTTTTTT	CASSSTGGQVEKLFF
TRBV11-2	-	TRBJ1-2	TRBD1	TGTGCCAGCAGCTTCGGGACAGGGGGTTACTATGGCTACACCTTC	CASSFGTGGYYGYTF
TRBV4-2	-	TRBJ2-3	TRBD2	TGTGCCAGCAGCCCGGGCGGCGGGGGGGGAGCTAGCACAGATACGCAGTATTTT	CASSPGGGGGASTDTQYF
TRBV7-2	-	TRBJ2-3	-	TGTGCCAGCAGCCGCAGCGGAGGTTCCCGCACAGATACGCAGTATTTT	CASSRSGGSRTDTQYF
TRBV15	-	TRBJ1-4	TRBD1	TGTGCCACCAGCAGAGATAACAGGGGGGGTGAAAAACTGTTTTTT	CATSRDNRGGEKLFF
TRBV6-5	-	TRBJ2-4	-	TGTGCCAGCAGCGAGACAGATCGGCGAAACATTCAGTACTTC	CASSETDRRNIQYF
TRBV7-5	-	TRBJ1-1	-	TGTGCCAGAAGCGTTACAGGGGGAAACACTGAAGCTTTCTTT	CARSVTGGNTEAFF
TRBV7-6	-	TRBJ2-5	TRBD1	TGTGCCAGCAGCTTAAACCGGGACAGCCTTGGGGAGACCCAGTACTTC	CASSLNRDSLGETQYF
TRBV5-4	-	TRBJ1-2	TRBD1	TGTGCCAGCAGCAGAACGACAGGGAACTATGGCTACACCTTC	CASSRTTGNYGYTF
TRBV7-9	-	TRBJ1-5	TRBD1	TGTGCCAGCAGCTTAGCGGACAGGGATTCTCAGCCCCAGCATTTT	CASSLADRDSQPQHF
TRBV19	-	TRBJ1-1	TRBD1	TGTGCCAGTACCCAGGGACAGGGTTATACTGAAGCTTTCTTT	CASTQGQGYTEAFF
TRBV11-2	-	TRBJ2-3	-	TGTGCCAGCAGCCTTATTATGCGTAGCACAGATACGCAGTATTTT	CASSLIMRSTDTQYF
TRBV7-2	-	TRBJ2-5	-	TGTGCCAGCAGCTTAGTTGTCGCGGGGGCGTGGAAGACCCAGTACTTC	CASSLVVAGAWKTQYF
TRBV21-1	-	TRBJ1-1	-	TGTGCCAGCAGCAAAAGTCCAGGAAACACTGAAGCTTTCTTT	CASSKSPGNTEAFF
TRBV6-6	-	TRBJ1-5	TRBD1	TGTGCCAGCAGTTACACGGACAGGGTTGTAGATCAGCCCCAGCATTTT	CASSYTDRVVDQPQHF
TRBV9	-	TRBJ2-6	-	TGTGCCAGCAGCACCCATAGGGGTAATGGGGCCAACGTCCTGACTTTC	CASSTHRGNGANVLTF
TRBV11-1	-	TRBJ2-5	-	TGTGCCAGCAGCTTATGGAGTGGAGGACAAGAGACCCAGTACTTC	CASSLWSGGQETQYF
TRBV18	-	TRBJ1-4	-	TGTGCCAGCTCCCGCGACGGGGCAACTAATGAAAAACTGTTTTTT	CASSRDGATNEKLFF
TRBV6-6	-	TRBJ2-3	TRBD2	TGTGCCAGCAGCTCCCCGACGGAGATGGAAGCGGGAGACCTCACAGATACGCAGTATTTT	CASSSPTEMEAGDLTDTQYF
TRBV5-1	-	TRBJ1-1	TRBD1	TGCGCCAGCAGCCCTACGGGGACAGGGTTAAACACTGAAGCTTTCTTT	CASSPTGTGLNTEAFF
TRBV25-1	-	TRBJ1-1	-	TGTGCCAGCAGTGGCTCCGGGAAGACTGAAGCTTTCTTT	CASSGSGKTEAFF
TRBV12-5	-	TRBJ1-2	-	TGTGCTAGTGGTTTGGTAGCGGCTGGCTACACCTTC	CASGLVAAGYTF
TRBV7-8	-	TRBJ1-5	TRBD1	TGTGCCAGCAGCCAGACAGGGCCCGAAGGGCCCCAGCATTTT	CASSQTGPEGPQHF
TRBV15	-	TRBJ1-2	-	TGTGCCACCAGCAGACGCTACGACAGCTCTAACTATGGCTACACCTTC	CATSRRYDSSNYGYTF
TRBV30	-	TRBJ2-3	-	TGTGCCTGGAGGACCCAGGGCGTAGATACGCAGTATTTT	CAWRTQGVDTQYF
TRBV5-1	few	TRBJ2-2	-	TGCGCCAGCAGCTTGATTTCCGTTTCGAACACCGGGGAGCTGTTTTTT	CASSLISVSNTGELFF
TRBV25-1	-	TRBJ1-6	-	TGTGCCAGCAGTGCAACACAAACACAGGGATATAATTCACCCCTCCACTTT	CASSATQTQGYNSPLHF
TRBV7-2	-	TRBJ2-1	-	TGTGCCAGCAGCTTCCGAGGGGGTGGAGGCTACAATGAGCAGTTCTTC	CASSFRGGGGYNEQFF
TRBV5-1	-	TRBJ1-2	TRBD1	TGCGCCAGCAGCCTGGGGGACAGATCTAACTATGGCTACACCTTC	CASSLGDRSNYGYTF
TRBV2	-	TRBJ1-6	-	TGTGCCAGCAGTGAGCGCAGGGAAGGTTCACCCCTCCACTTT	CASSERREGSPLHF
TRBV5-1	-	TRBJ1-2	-	TGCGCCAGCAGCTACGGGACACACTATGGCTACACCTTC	CASSYGTHYGYTF
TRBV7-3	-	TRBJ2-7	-	TGTGCCAGCAGCTTAACGCCGACACTAGCCTACGAGCAGTACTTC	CASSLTPTLAYEQYF
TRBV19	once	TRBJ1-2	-	TGTGCCAGTAGTACCCGACCGAGGACTAACTATGGCTACACCTTC	CASSTRPRTNYGYTF
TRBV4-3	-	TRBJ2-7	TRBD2	TGCGCCAGCAGCCGGGCCTCGGGGGGAGTAATCGAGCAGTACTTC	CASSRASGGVIEQYF
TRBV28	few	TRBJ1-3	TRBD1	TGTGCCAGCAGTTCAGGGGGCGCGATCTTATCTGGAAACACCATATATTTT	CASSSGGAILSGNTIYF
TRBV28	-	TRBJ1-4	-	TGTGCCAGCAGTTTAGCTCCGGTTGGAGAAGAAAAACTGTTTTTT	CASSLAPVGEEKLFF
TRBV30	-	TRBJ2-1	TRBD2	TGTGCCTGGAGTGACGGACTAGCGGGGGGGCTGAATGAGCAGTTCTTC	CAWSDGLAGGLNEQFF
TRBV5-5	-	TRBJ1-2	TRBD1	TGTGCCAGCAGCTTGACAGGGGGCGCGGTTGGCTACACCTTC	CASSLTGGAVGYTF
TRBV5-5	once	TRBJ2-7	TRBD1	TGTGCCAGCAGCTGGACAGGGGAAGAGCAGTACTTC	CASSWTGEEQYF
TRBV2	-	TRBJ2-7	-	TGTGCCAGCTCTGGCGGGGATAGCTCCTACGAGCAGTACTTC	CASSGGDSSYEQYF
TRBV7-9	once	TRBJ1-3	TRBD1	TGTGCCAGCAGCCGGGACAGGGTAGACAACACCATATATTTT	CASSRDRVDNTIYF
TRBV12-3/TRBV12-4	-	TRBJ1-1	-	TGTGCCAGCACCTCTTATAGAGAAACAGGGGCTTTCTTT	CASTSYRETGAFF
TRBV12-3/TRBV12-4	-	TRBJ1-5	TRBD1	TGTGCCAGCAGCCCAGGGGGGTCGGCCCAGCATTTT	CASSPGGSAQHF
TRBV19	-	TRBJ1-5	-	TGTGCCAGTAGCCCCAAGAGGGCAGCCCAGCCCCAGCATTTT	CASSPKRAAQPQHF